Listed here are 15 T cell receptor beta chains from one sample, sequenced in a study of blood T cell repertoires in COVID-19. The assay was immunoSEQ multiplex PCR, and TCRdb's table has in-frame clones only and misses some. The sample shows 310,000 or so clones, approximately 84% of them seen only once. Source material: peripheral blood. These receptors all stem from a woman aged 25 to 45 who had recovered from COVID-19.

The chain combines TRBV19 with TRBJ2-5, with 11 bases aligning to TRBD2. Unmatched junction bases numbered 5, after V lost 5 bases and J lost 3 bases. The CDR3 length is 15 residues. Germline V gives CDR1 LNHDA, CDR2 SQIVND (reference sequence). As DNA, the CDR3 is TGTGCCAGTAGTTCGCCGGGACTAGCGGAAGAGACCCAGTACTTC. Translating gives CASSSPGLAEETQYF. The whole variable domain, remainder taken from reference TRBV19 and TRBJ2-5, is DGGITQSPKYLFRKEGQNVTLSCEQNLNHDAMYWYRQDPGQGLRLIYYSQIVNDFQKGDIAEGYSVSREKKESFPLTVTSAQKNPTAFYLCASSSPGLAEETQYFGPGTRLLVL.

The rearrangement links TRBV19 to TRBJ2-1, with a weak D call TRBD1 (8 bases). Germline CDR1 is LNHDA and CDR2 is SQIVND (reference sequence). Trimming cost V 5 bases and J 7 bases, with 15 bases left between them. The CDR3 runs 14 residues. DNA for the CDR3: TGTGCCAGTAGTCCCGGACAGGGAGGGAATGAGCAGTTCTTC. Translated, it gives CASSPGQGGNEQFF.

This clone was detected once. The V gene is TRBV5-1, the J gene TRBJ2-5; D not certain. Germline V gene sequence: CDR1 SGHRS, CDR2 YFSETQ. V shed 7 bases and J shed 5 bases, with 12 bases lying between them. This CDR3 has 12 residues. CDR3 sequence (DNA): TGCGCCAGCTCCGACCCGAGGGAGACCCAGTACTTC. It codes for CASSDPRETQYF.

The chain combines TRBV7-2 with TRBJ2-7; D perhaps matches TRBD1 (6 bases). The CDR3 has 15 amino acids. Germline values: CDR1 SGHTA, CDR2 FQGNSA. V was shortened by 1 base and J by 4 bases, with 14 bases between the two germline ends. CDR3 nucleotide sequence: TGTGCCAGCAGCTTAGAGGCCAGGGGATTATACGAGCAGTACTTC. Amino acids: CASSLEARGLYEQYF.

This clone was seen only once. The chain recombines TRBV16 with TRBJ1-1, with unresolved D. V was trimmed by 0 bases and J by 4 bases, leaving 24 bases between them. This CDR3 is built from 19 residues. Looked up from germline, CDR1 is KGHSY and CDR2 is FQNENV. As DNA, the CDR3 is TGTGCCAGCAGCCAATCGCTCATCGAAGTCGGGGATAGGGTCACTGAAGCTTTCTTT. It codes for CASSQSLIEVGDRVTEAFF.

This clone has only one observation. The genes are TRBV18 and TRBJ2-5; weak D call: TRBD2 (6 bases). From germline, CDR1 is KGHSH and CDR2 LQKENI. The V and J ends lost 3 bases and 2 bases respectively, with 16 bases between them. The CDR3 has 16 residues. The CDR3 loop is CASSPLGHGGQETQYF. For the CDR3, the DNA is TGTGCCAGCTCACCCCTGGGCCACGGGGGACAAGAGACCCAGTACTTC.

V usage is TRBV10-3 and J usage is TRBJ2-1, with D possibly matching TRBD2 (6 bases). The ends were cut back, 7 bases at V and 10 bases at J, with 17 bases in the middle. The CDR3 length is 13 residues. CDR1 and CDR2 from the germline V gene are ENHRY and SYGVKD. CDR3 residues: CAITGTVAKEQFF. Here the CDR3 DNA reads TGTGCCATCACCGGGACTGTCGCAAAGGAGCAGTTCTTC.

The V and J genes are TRBV12-3 or TRBV12-4 and TRBJ1-2; maybe TRBD1 (6 bases). This CDR3 has 13 amino acids. Trimming left V 2 bases short and J 8 bases short, with 12 bases between. Written as DNA, the CDR3 is TGTGCCAGCAGTTTAACACAGGGAAGGGGCTACACCTTC. Translation gives CASSLTQGRGYTF.

The gene calls are TRBV4-1 and TRBJ1-2; no reliable D call. Trimming removed 4 bases at V and 5 bases at J, with 14 bases between. CDR3 size: 14 residues. Germline lookup yields CDR1 MGHRA and CDR2 YSYEKL. CDR3 amino acids: CASSPSIGSYGYTF. The CDR3 DNA reads TGCGCCAGCAGCCCTTCAATTGGCAGTTATGGCTACACCTTC.

This chain uses TRBV2 with TRBJ2-5; tentatively, D is TRBD2 (5 bases). Germline lookup yields CDR1 SNHLY and CDR2 FYNNEI. Trimming removed 1 base from V and 5 bases from J, with 8 bases in between. The CDR3 consists of 13 residues. CDR3 in DNA: TGTGCCAGCAGTGAAGAAGGCGGGGAGACCCAGTACTTC. This codes for CASSEEGGETQYF.

J is TRBJ2-7 and V is TRBV21-1; the table's D call TRBD1 went unverified against the DNA. TRBV21-1 is a documented pseudogene. This CDR3 is built from 21 residues. CDR3 DNA: TGTGCCAGCAGCAAACGTTTATCGGCTTTTCTGGACACTTCAAGCTCCTACGAGCAGTACTTC. It translates to CASSKRLSAFLDTSSSYEQYF.

The chain combines TRBV2 with TRBJ1-1; TRBD1 is a possible D gene (5 bases). The CDR3 loop spans 13 amino acids. Germline-derived CDR1 and CDR2 are SNHLY and FYNNEI. The V end was cut by 11 bases, the J end by 2 bases, with 15 bases between. The CDR3 DNA is TGTGCCGGGACTTGGGAGCTAAACACTGAAGCTTTCTTT. The encoded protein is CAGTWELNTEAFF.

The rearrangement links TRBV10-3 to TRBJ2-5; maybe TRBD1 (5 bases). CDR3 length: 13 residues. Trimming removed 8 bases at V and 1 base at J, with 11 bases between. Germline V gene data show CDR1 as ENHRY and CDR2 as SYGVKD. DNA of the CDR3: TGTGCCATCGCGGAAGGGGTCCAAGAGACCCAGTACTTC. Residues: CAIAEGVQETQYF.

The chain employs TRBV2 and TRBJ2-5, with 8 bases fitting TRBD2. Per the germline V gene, CDR1 is SNHLY and CDR2 is FYNNEI. The V gene end was trimmed by 2 bases and the J gene end by 5 bases; junction bases not matched to a gene: 7. CDR3 size: 15 residues. The CDR3 nucleotides read TGTGCCAGCAGTGAATGGGCGGGGGGAGAGGAGACCCAGTACTTC. Translated: CASSEWAGGEETQYF.

The chain uses TRBV29-1 and TRBJ1-1; D not resolved. Germline CDR1 reads SQVTM; CDR2 reads ANQGSEA. V gave up 4 bases and J gave up 7 bases, with 7 bases separating them. CDR3 length: 10 amino acids. The CDR3 loop reads CSVARNEAFF. DNA of the CDR3: TGCAGCGTTGCCAGGAATGAAGCTTTCTTT. Filled out from reference TRBV29-1 and TRBJ1-1, the complete variable domain reads SAVISQKPSRDICQRGTSLTIQCQVDSQVTMMFWYRQQPGQSLTLIATANQGSEATYESGFVIDKFPISRPNLTFSTLTVSNMSPEDSSIYLCSVARNEAFFGQGTRLTVV.